This T cell receptor beta chain was captured by sequencing in a study of control samples from healthy donors and cancer patients. This clone was seen a single time. The data were produced by immunoSEQ multiplex PCR, yet TCRdb's version contains in-frame clones alone and is incomplete. The sample holds 180,000 or so clones, 91% seen once. CDR1 and CDR2 from the germline V gene are SEHNR and FQNEAQ (reference sequence). CDR3 length: 13 residues. Trimming pared 3 bases from V and 2 bases from J, leaving 6 bases between. The rearrangement joins TRBV7-9 to TRBJ2-3; no firm D call. The sample consisted of blood. The sequence was collected from a woman aged 25-40 years in good health. DNA of the CDR3: TGTGCCAGCAGCTTCTATCCCACAGATACGCAGTATTTT. It is translated as CASSFYPTDTQYF.